This T cell receptor beta chain was observed in a study of blood T cells in healthy people across ages. General study findings and limits: Measured against age, TCR beta diversity per million T cells decreased in a roughly linear manner.

PCR was performed a second time for roughly 7 to 12 cycles using a sample-barcoded 5' primer and a J-beta primer mix. TCRdb passed the 5' RACE reads through MiXCR, listing each CDR3 protein once. The sample lists over a million distinct CDR3 sequences, 25% occurring once. Comments on this clonotype: Its matching antigen is unknown.

V shed 3 bases and J shed 4 bases, with 12 bases lying between them. This CDR3 is built from 14 residues. CDR1 is SGHTA, CDR2 FQGNSA, per germline. The same sample was also used in a study of T cells of mothers and their children.

Specimen: blood. The chain uses TRBV7-2 and TRBJ1-1; tentative D call: TRBD1 (5 bases). The sequence derives from a girl aged 2 to 9 in good health. The CDR3 bases are TGTGCCAGCAGCTTGGGGCAGGGTTTCACTGAAGCTTTCTTT. Amino acids: CASSLGQGFTEAFF.